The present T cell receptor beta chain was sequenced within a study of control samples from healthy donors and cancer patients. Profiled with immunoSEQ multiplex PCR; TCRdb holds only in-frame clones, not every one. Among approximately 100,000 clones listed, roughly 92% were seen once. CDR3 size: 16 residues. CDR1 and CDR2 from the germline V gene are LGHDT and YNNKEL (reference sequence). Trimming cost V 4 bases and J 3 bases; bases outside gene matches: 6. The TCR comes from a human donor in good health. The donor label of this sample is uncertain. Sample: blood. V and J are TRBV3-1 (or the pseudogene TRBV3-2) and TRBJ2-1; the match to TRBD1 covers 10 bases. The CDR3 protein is CASSRTGQGFYNEQFF. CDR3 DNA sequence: TGTGCCAGCAGCCGGACGGGACAGGGGTTCTACAATGAGCAGTTCTTC.